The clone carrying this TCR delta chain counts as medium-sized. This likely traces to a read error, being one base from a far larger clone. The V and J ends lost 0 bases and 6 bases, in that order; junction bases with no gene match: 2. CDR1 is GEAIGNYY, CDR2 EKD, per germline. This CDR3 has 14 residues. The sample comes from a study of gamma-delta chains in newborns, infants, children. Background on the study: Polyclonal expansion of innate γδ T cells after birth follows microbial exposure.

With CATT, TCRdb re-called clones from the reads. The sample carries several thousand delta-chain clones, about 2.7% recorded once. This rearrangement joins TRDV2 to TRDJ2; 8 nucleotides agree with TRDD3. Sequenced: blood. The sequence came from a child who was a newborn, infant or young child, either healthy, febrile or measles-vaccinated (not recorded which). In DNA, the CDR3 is TGTGCCTGTGACACCTGGGGGATGGCAGCACAACTCTTCTTT. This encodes CACDTWGMAAQLFF.